This T cell receptor (beta chain) came from a study of control samples from healthy donors and cancer patients. Sequencing used immunoSEQ multiplex PCR; TCRdb keeps in-frame clones, though not all of them. The top ten clones hold approximately 1.7% of a sample with under 150,000 clones, about 93% of them seen once. The sample taken for sequencing was PBMCs. The receptor's source is a man aged 45-60 years with head and neck cancer.

CDR3 sequence: CASSPDWTGGNSPLHF. The CDR3 DNA reads as TGTGCCAGCAGTCCCGACTGGACAGGTGGGAATTCACCCCTCCACTTT. The rearrangement links TRBV27 to TRBJ1-6; 7 bases fit TRBD1. The germline V gene encodes CDR1 MNHEY and CDR2 SMNVEV (reference sequence). This CDR3 spans 16 amino acids. J lost 7 bases, V lost 5 bases, and 11 bases had no gene match.